The T cell receptor beta chain described here comes from a study of T cells after yellow fever vaccination. Study outcomes and limitations: Overall, a small share of clonotypes was seen in both CD4 and CD8 compartments.

Points on this clonotype: Its antigen remains unknown.

UMIs and a universal primer site were added when TCR cDNA was made by 5'RACE template switching. TCRdb redid the calling of the 5' RACE reads with MiXCR, one entry per CDR3 protein. The sample shows 200,000 to 300,000 distinct CDR3 sequences, 6.9% of them seen only once. This CDR3 comprises 12 residues. Germline lookup yields CDR1 SQVTM and CDR2 ANQGSEA. V lost 5 bases and J 0 bases, leaving 5 bases between the germline ends. This specimen consisted of CD4+ T cells sorted from PBMCs, obtained 15 days after the yellow fever booster vaccination. The source is a young man who received the YFV17D yellow fever vaccine. The chain combines TRBV29-1 with TRBJ1-5; D ambiguous. In DNA form, the CDR3 reads TGCAGCGTTCAGTCTAGCAATCAGCCCCAGCATTTT. This translates into CSVQSSNQPQHF.